The T cell receptor beta chain under discussion was sequenced for a study of regulatory T cells in long-lasting Graves disease. Construction of TCR beta libraries relied on iRepertoire HTBI primers and on Arm-PCR targeting CDR3 regions. TCRdb itself ran the multiplex PCR reads through MiXCR, one entry per CDR3 protein. Found here are fewer than 500,000 distinct CDR3 sequences, 15% to 20% of them singletons; the top ten hold approximately 12%. V was pared by 3 bases and J by 9 bases, with 16 bases between. The germline CDR1 and CDR2 sequences are MDHEN and SYDVKM. The CDR3 is 14 residues long. The time point was: newly diagnosed GD, antithyroid drugs for less than 3 months. TCR sequences were obtained from RNA taken from PBMCs. In this sample, this clonotype turned up many times. This sample was also put to use in a study of T cells in Graves' hyperthyroidism and ophthalmopathy.

This receptor was obtained from a man in his forties with Graves disease. The chain combines TRBV28 with TRBJ2-3; perhaps TRBD2 as D (6 bases). Sequences were derived from peripheral blood mononuclear cells (PBMCs), sampled at new diagnosis, from a patient treated with antithyroid drugs. CDR3 in amino acids: CASSLGGRLGTQYF. The CDR3, as DNA: TGTGCCAGCAGTTTGGGCGGACGACTAGGGACGCAGTATTTT.